This entry features one T cell receptor beta chain sequence. Trimming shortened V by 4 bases and J by 6 bases, and 12 bases separated the two germline ends. Germline V gene lookup returns CDR1 SNHLY and CDR2 FYNNEI. CDR3 length: 14 amino acids. The sample belongs to a study of blood T cell repertoires in COVID-19. Study-wide background: COVID-19 samples, acute and convalescent, were from the United States, Italy and Spain. In each case, the material was cDNA or gDNA derived from T cells, B-cell-depleted T cells, or PBMCs.

Under the authors' procedure: Estimated nucleated cell counts came from reference gene primer amplification. The repertoire was sequenced with immunoSEQ multiplex PCR; TCRdb's copy has only in-frame clones and lacks some. That table supplies the V and J calls and clone size; D and trimming were determined from the DNA. The sample yields about 250,000 clones, about 86% seen once. The receptor was isolated from an older man with acute or convalescent COVID-19. The chain combines TRBV2 with TRBJ2-2; a weak D match, TRBD1 (6 bases). The sample consisted of peripheral blood. CDR3 DNA: TGTGCCAGCAGTGTCAACAGGGTCCCCGGGGAGCTGTTTTTT. Amino acid sequence: CASSVNRVPGELFF.